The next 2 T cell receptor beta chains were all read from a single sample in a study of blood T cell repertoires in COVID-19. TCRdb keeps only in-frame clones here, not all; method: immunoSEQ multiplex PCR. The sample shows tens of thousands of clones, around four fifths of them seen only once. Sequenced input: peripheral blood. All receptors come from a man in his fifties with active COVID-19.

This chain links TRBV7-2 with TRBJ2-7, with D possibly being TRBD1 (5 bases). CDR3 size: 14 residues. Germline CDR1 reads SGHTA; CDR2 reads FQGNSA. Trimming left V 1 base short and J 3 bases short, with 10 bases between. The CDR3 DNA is TGTGCCAGCAGCTTAGTAGGGGTCGGCTACGAGCAGTACTTC. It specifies CASSLVGVGYEQYF.

The CDR3 coding sequence is TGTGCCAGCCGGCGGGGGGGAAAAGAGACCCAGTACTTC. It yields the protein CASRRGGKETQYF. The chain uses TRBV11-1 and TRBJ2-5; 9 bases line up with TRBD2. Germline values: CDR1 SGHAT, CDR2 FQDESV (reference sequence). Trimming took 8 bases from V and 3 from J; bases not matched to a gene: 4. CDR3 size: 13 residues.